The 12 T cell receptor beta chains below all came from one sample that was sequenced in a study of molecular identifiers for immune sequencing clone quantification (dated by TCRdb to the late 2010s). Preparation of the library involved PCR. TCRdb records NextSeq 500 as the sequencer. Clones were called with MiXCR by TCRdb after fastp trimmed the public reads at Q25, and only in-frame beta chains were retained. Here each entry gathers all rows of one CDR3 protein and keeps the most common genes and DNA. This sample gives 300,000 to 400,000 distinct CDR3 sequences in total; roughly 23% of them show up just once. The ten largest clones add up to around 0.7% of the sample. The specimen was naive CD8+ T cells from blood, with Jurkat cell RNA spiked in. The cell subset or site label of this sample denotes: FACS-sorted CD8+CD4-CCR7+CD45RA+ naive T cells. These receptors were taken from a human donor in good health. Some libraries in this study had Jurkat cell RNA spiked in.

Turning to this clonotype: Sequence at one end of the junction differs from germline and may be a read error. The chain carries TRBV29-1 and TRBJ2-7; the match to TRBD2 covers 13 bases. This CDR3 contains 15 residues. CDR1 is SQVTM and CDR2 is ANQGSEA in the germline V gene. CDR3: CSVEVLAGGPYEQHF. The CDR3 DNA reads as TGCAGCGTTGAAGTACTAGCGGGAGGGCCTTACGAGCAGCACTTC.

This clonotype turned up a few times. The rearrangement uses TRBV12-3 or TRBV12-4 and TRBJ2-6, with 10 bases lining up with TRBD1. This CDR3 is 18 amino acids long. Trimming cost V 8 bases and J 2 bases; bases outside gene matches: 12. The CDR3 DNA reads TGTGCCAGCGCATTATGGGACAGGGGAACTCCTGGGGCCAACGTCCTGACTTTC. Protein: CASALWDRGTPGANVLTF.

The sample holds a few counts of this clonotype. This chain uses TRBV2 with TRBJ1-1; the D gene is possibly TRBD1 (5 bases). Germline V gene lookup returns CDR1 SNHLY and CDR2 FYNNEI. With 4 bases removed from V and 4 bases from J, the gap between germline ends came to 7 bases. CDR3 length equals 12 residues. In nucleotides, the CDR3 is TGTGCCAGCAGTGGGGGCGTCACTGAAGCTTTCTTT. Protein sequence: CASSGGVTEAFF.

This clonotype was observed at least ten times. The chain is built from TRBV5-1 and TRBJ2-1; D might be TRBD2 (5 bases). Trimming took 4 bases from V and 7 from J, leaving 15 bases between them. From germline, CDR1 is SGHRS and CDR2 YFSETQ. This CDR3 is 14 amino acids long. CDR3 loop: CASSLEVATNEQFF. Here the CDR3 DNA reads TGCGCCAGCAGCCTGGAGGTCGCGACGAATGAGCAGTTCTTC.

CDR3 amino acids: CASSRVTSDTDTQYF. CDR3 in DNA: TGCGCCAGCAGCCGAGTGACTAGCGACACAGATACGCAGTATTTT. The gene calls are TRBV4-1 and TRBJ2-3; TRBD2 matches at 8 bases. Germline V gene sequence: CDR1 MGHRA, CDR2 YSYEKL. The CDR3 length is 15 residues. The trim removed 4 bases at V and 2 bases at J, leaving 5 bases unmatched.

This clonotype turned up a few times. The genes are TRBV4-3 and TRBJ2-1; 7 bases match TRBD1. The CDR3 has 15 residues. Per the germline V gene, CDR1 is LGHNA and CDR2 is YSLEER. V gave up 4 bases and J gave up 4 bases; unmatched junction bases: 7. The CDR3 reads CASSLRQGPYNEQFF. The CDR3 DNA reads as TGCGCCAGCAGCCTTAGACAGGGACCATACAATGAGCAGTTCTTC.

This clonotype was found many times. The V and J genes are TRBV7-2 and TRBJ2-3; D unclear. Trimming removed 4 bases at V and 0 bases at J, with 11 bases between. There are 15 residues in the CDR3. From germline, CDR1 is SGHTA and CDR2 FQGNSA. For the CDR3, the DNA is TGTGCCAGCAGCTCCCTAACAGCCAGCACAGATACGCAGTATTTT. Residues: CASSSLTASTDTQYF.

In the case of this clonotype: This may arise from a read error, as a much more abundant clone is one base away. CDR3 DNA sequence: TGTGCCAGCAGTGAAGGCAGTGCAAATTCACCCCCCCACTTT. Protein product: CASSEGSANSPPHF. The V gene is TRBV6-1, the J gene TRBJ1-6; the D is unclear. This CDR3 has 14 residues. CDR1 and CDR2 from the germline V gene are MNHNS and SASEGT.

At least ten counts were recorded for this clonotype. The chain employs TRBV7-8 and TRBJ2-3; a weak D match, TRBD1 (5 bases). Germline V CDR1 and CDR2: SGHVS, FQNEAQ. This CDR3 has 13 amino acids. V lost 5 bases and J lost 1, with 7 bases in between. The CDR3 DNA follows: TGTGCCAGCAGCAGGGGCCGCACAGATACGCAGTATTTT. This gives the protein CASSRGRTDTQYF.

The chain combines TRBV30 with TRBJ1-5; tentatively, D is TRBD1 (5 bases). This CDR3 contains 13 residues. CDR1 and CDR2 (germline): GTSNPN, SVGIG (reference sequence). The germline V and J ends were trimmed by 3 bases and 4 bases, with 10 bases remaining between them. CDR3 sequence (DNA): TGTGCCTGGAGATCGGGGGTAAATCAGCCCCAGCATTTT. This gives the protein CAWRSGVNQPQHF.

The chain employs TRBV7-9 and TRBJ2-5; perhaps TRBD1 as D (6 bases). Trimming took off 5 bases at V and 1 base at J, with 11 bases between the two ends. Looked up from germline, CDR1 is SEHNR and CDR2 is FQNEAQ (reference sequence). The CDR3 is 14 residues long. The CDR3 DNA is TGTGCCAGCAGCCCTACAGGGATCCAAGAGACCCAGTACTTC. Translation gives CASSPTGIQETQYF. Full variable domain (outside the CDR3, taken from reference TRBV7-9 and TRBJ2-5): DTGVSQNPRHKITKRGQNVTFRCDPISEHNRLYWYRQTLGQGPEFLTYFQNEAQLEKSRLLSDRFSAERPKGSFSTLEIQRTEQGDSAMYLCASSPTGIQETQYFGPGTRLLVL.

V usage is TRBV7-9 and J usage is TRBJ2-1; TRBD2 matches 13 bases. Germline assignment: CDR1 SEHNR and CDR2 FQNEAQ (reference sequence). V was clipped by 5 bases and J by 5 bases; unmatched bases: 6. The CDR3 is made up of 16 amino acids. The CDR3 DNA reads as TGTGCCAGCAGCCCGACTGGACTAGCGGGAGACAATGAGCAGTTCTTC. Translated, it gives CASSPTGLAGDNEQFF.